The entry below describes one T cell receptor beta chain. Some clones are missing from TCRdb's copy, which holds only in-frame ones; the method was immunoSEQ multiplex PCR. This sample has about 80,000 clones, with about 92% found just once. This entry comes from a study of T cell changes during pregnancy in multiple sclerosis. CDR3 length equals 13 residues. V shed 2 bases and J shed 7 bases, with 11 bases lying between them. Germline-derived CDR1 and CDR2 are MNHNY and SVGAGI (reference sequence). The rearrangement uses TRBV6-6 and TRBJ1-2, with D possibly TRBD1 on 6 matching bases. The receptor was derived from a female donor with multiple sclerosis, enrolled in a pregnancy study. The source material was peripheral blood, sampled before pregnancy. The CDR3 coding sequence is TGTGCCAGCAGTTACGGGGGGGCTGGTGGCTACACCTTC. Amino acid sequence: CASSYGGAGGYTF.